This T cell receptor beta chain appears in the sequencing data of a study of cytomegalovirus exposure and HLA in healthy donors. Study at large: Tens of millions of unique TCR sequences came from HLA-typed donors in an early release. The study, taken as a whole, reports: In a later analysis, most CMV-associated TCR beta chains appeared HLA-restricted. The authors enumerated 180 or so TCR beta chains as linked to cytomegalovirus.

As regards this clone: Its specificity is not known.

This PCR relied on a set of 60 Vbeta primers and 13 Jbeta primers. In the authors' methods: Tens of millions of unique TCR beta chains, about 12 million shared, were counted in a later analysis. Sequencing used immunoSEQ multiplex PCR; TCRdb keeps in-frame clones, though not all of them. V, J and clone size are taken as reported in that table, and D and trimming were inferred from the DNA itself. The sample table sets out approximately 110,000 clones. The source of this sequence is a young man in good health and CMV-seronegative. Sample: PBMCs.

The CDR3 nucleotides read TGTGCCAGCAGTCTCCTCAGCGGGAGGGCCGGTGGTGAGCAGTTCTTC. Amino acids: CASSLLSGRAGGEQFF. The J gene is TRBJ2-1, the V gene TRBV28; TRBD2 aligns across 10 bases. Germline loops: CDR1 MDHEN, CDR2 SYDVKM. V lost 5 bases, J lost 9 bases, and 13 bases stayed unmatched. The length of the CDR3 is 16 residues.